These T cell receptor beta chains were read from a single sample in a study of circulating CD8 cells and anti-PD-1 response in melanoma. One entry per CDR3 protein, called by TCRdb with MiXCR from the reads. The sample carries around 680 distinct CDR3 sequences, around 10% recorded once. Sample: CD8+ T cells from PBMCs, taken at baseline or after one month of anti-PD-1 therapy (not recorded which). The receptors come from a human donor with melanoma. CDR3s include the opening cysteine and the closing phenylalanine or tryptophan. A D gene is named only where the DNA matches it firmly. Clone size is not always given. Where it is, it says once, few, many or a class for expanded clones.

V,J,D,size,CDR3,DNA
TRBV7-8,TRBJ2-5,TRBD2,few,CASSLGSGGLQETQYF,TGTGCCAGCAGCTTGGGAAGCGGGGGCCTTCAAGAGACCCAGTACTTC
TRBV19,TRBJ2-1,NA,medium-sized,CASSIHSGPLNEQFF,TGTGCCAGTAGTATCCATAGCGGACCTCTCAATGAGCAGTTCTTC
TRBV4-1,TRBJ2-3,NA,medium-sized,CASSQEWASSTDTQYF,TGCGCCAGCAGCCAAGAGTGGGCCTCTTCCACAGATACGCAGTATTTT
TRBV28,TRBJ2-7,NA,medium-sized,CASSPRDRRYEQYF,TGTGCCAGCAGTCCCCGTGACAGGCGGTACGAGCAGTACTTC
TRBV7-8,TRBJ2-5,TRBD2,few,CASSSEGLAGALQETQYF,TGTGCCAGCAGCTCCGAGGGACTAGCGGGGGCCCTCCAAGAGACCCAGTACTTC
TRBV12-3/TRBV12-4,TRBJ2-5,NA,medium-sized,CASSPSLHKETQYF,TGTGCCAGCAGTCCCTCCTTACACAAAGAGACCCAGTACTTC
TRBV5-1,TRBJ2-1,TRBD2,medium-sized,CASSSAGGYNEQFF,TGCGCCAGCAGCTCTGCGGGGGGGTACAATGAGCAGTTCTTC
TRBV19,TRBJ2-1,TRBD2,few,CASSPGTSGTFSYNEQFF,TGTGCCAGTAGTCCCGGGACTAGCGGGACGTTCTCCTACAATGAGCAGTTCTTC
TRBV28,TRBJ2-3,NA,NA,CASSLVDSTDTQYF,TGTGCCAGCAGTTTGGTGGACAGCACAGATACGCAGTATTTT
TRBV27,TRBJ1-6,TRBD1,medium-sized,CASSSGGGGSPLHF,TGTGCCAGCAGTTCAGGGGGCGGGGGTTCACCCCTCCACTTT
TRBV29-1,TRBJ1-2,TRBD1,medium-sized,CSVISGTAFGYTF,TGCAGCGTGATATCCGGGACAGCCTTTGGCTACACCTTC
TRBV3-2,TRBJ2-1,NA,NA,CASSRRRSGVYNEQFF,TGTGCCAGCAGCCGGAGAAGGAGTGGGGTTTACAATGAGCAGTTCTTC
TRBV28,TRBJ1-1,TRBD1,NA,CASSTDRGRHQAFF,TGTGCCAGCAGCACGGACAGGGGGCGACATCAAGCTTTCTTT
TRBV29-1,TRBJ2-3,TRBD2,few,CSVERGGGRPDTQYF,TGCAGCGTTGAAAGGGGCGGGGGGCGTCCAGATACGCAGTATTTT
TRBV29-1,TRBJ2-1,TRBD2,NA,CSVASGDYNEQFF,TGCAGCGTTGCTAGCGGGGATTACAATGAGCAGTTCTTC
TRBV11-3,TRBJ2-1,TRBD1,NA,CASSPSGVSGQQQFF,TGTGCCAGCAGCCCCTCTGGAGTCTCGGGACAGCAGCAGTTCTTC
TRBV27,TRBJ1-4,NA,medium-sized,CASSQSPGAGNEKLFF,TGTGCCAGCAGCCAATCACCAGGGGCCGGTAATGAAAAACTGTTTTTT
TRBV5-4,TRBJ1-1,NA,medium-sized,CASSLRQTGNTEAFF,TGTGCCAGCAGCTTGAGACAGACCGGGAACACTGAAGCTTTCTTT
TRBV27,TRBJ1-2,TRBD1,medium-sized,CASSLSRGRRYGYTF,TGTGCCAGCAGTTTATCAAGGGGGCGACGCTATGGCTACACCTTC
TRBV12-3/TRBV12-4,TRBJ2-6,NA,few,CASSGDGANVLTF,TGTGCCAGCAGTGGGGATGGGGCCAACGTCCTGACTTTC
TRBV29-1,TRBJ2-1,NA,NA,CSVEMRDNEQFF,TGCAGCGTTGAGATGCGGGACAATGAGCAGTTCTTC
TRBV30,TRBJ2-7,NA,NA,CAWRGTWTKGEQYF,TGTGCCTGGAGGGGTACCTGGACTAAGGGCGAGCAGTACTTC
TRBV5-6,TRBJ1-4,NA,few,CASSWDRKEKLFF,TGTGCCAGCAGCTGGGACCGGAAGGAAAAACTGTTTTTT
TRBV19,TRBJ1-5,NA,once,CAGDVYSNQPQHF,TGTGCCGGTGATGTATATAGCAATCAGCCCCAGCATTTT
TRBV28,TRBJ1-3,NA,NA,CASSRTASGNTIYF,TGTGCCAGCAGTCGGACAGCCTCTGGAAACACCATATATTTT
TRBV27,TRBJ2-5,TRBD2,NA,CASTAGGPRETQYF,TGTGCCAGTACGGCGGGGGGGCCCAGAGAGACCCAGTACTTC